This is a list of T cell receptor beta chains from one sample in a study of blood T cell repertoires in COVID-19. The table came from immunoSEQ multiplex PCR; TCRdb's copy has only in-frame clones and leaves some out. The repertoire holds some 130,000 clones, with around nine tenths as singletons. Material for sequencing was peripheral blood. The receptors shown here come from a woman aged 70-85 years with COVID-19, enrolled during active disease. Each CDR3 is given with its conserved first and last residue. Fields, in order: CDR3 length, V gene, clone size, D gene, J gene, CDR3 protein, CDR3 DNA. The D gene is left open where the match is weak. Part of the rows lack a size; the others show once, few, many or a class for expanded clones.

18	TRBV19	NA	NA	TRBJ2-2	CASSRSGPPFRNTGELFF	TGTGCCAGTAGTCGTTCAGGTCCTCCGTTTCGGAACACCGGGGAGCTGTTTTTT
14	TRBV28	NA	NA	TRBJ1-4	CASRFGQGNEKLFF	TGTGCCAGCAGGTTCGGGCAGGGGAATGAAAAACTGTTTTTT
15	TRBV21-1	many	NA	TRBJ1-1	CASSKGSRPSTEAFF	TGTGCCAGCAGCAAAGGAAGCAGGCCCTCCACTGAAGCTTTCTTT
21	TRBV7-6	NA	TRBD2	TRBJ2-5	CASSPGSFGLAGGRNQETQYF	TGTGCCAGCAGCCCAGGATCCTTTGGACTAGCGGGGGGGCGAAACCAAGAGACCCAGTACTTC
16	TRBV11-2	NA	TRBD1	TRBJ1-4	CASSLDRTGGNEKLFF	TGTGCCAGCAGCTTAGACCGGACAGGGGGGAATGAAAAACTGTTTTTT
15	TRBV27	NA	TRBD2	TRBJ2-5	CASSWGLARRETQYF	TGTGCCAGCAGTTGGGGACTAGCGAGGCGGGAGACCCAGTACTTC
14	TRBV5-1	NA	NA	TRBJ2-2	CASSLVQGTGELFF	TGCGCCAGCAGCTTGGTCCAGGGCACCGGGGAGCTGTTTTTT
14	TRBV5-1	NA	TRBD2	TRBJ2-3	CASSLDRGVDTQYF	TGCGCCAGCAGCTTGGACCGGGGGGTCGATACGCAGTATTTT
22	TRBV4-1	NA	NA	TRBJ1-5	CASSQVPSRQGRQRYSNQPQHF	TGCGCCAGCAGCCAAGTCCCAAGTCGCCAGGGGCGACAGAGATATAGCAATCAGCCCCAGCATTTT
16	TRBV7-9	NA	TRBD2	TRBJ2-1	CASRPGGGGSYNEQFF	TGTGCCAGCAGACCCGGGGGGGGCGGCTCCTACAATGAGCAGTTCTTC
12	TRBV19	NA	NA	TRBJ1-4	CASRQDDEKLFF	TGTGCCAGTCGACAGGACGATGAAAAACTGTTTTTT
16	TRBV14	NA	NA	TRBJ1-1	CASSQEDGTMNTEAFF	TGTGCCAGCAGCCAAGAAGACGGGACAATGAACACTGAAGCTTTCTTT
14	TRBV2	once	NA	TRBJ1-5	CASTPLGSNQPQHF	TGTGCCAGCACCCCCCTCGGTAGCAATCAGCCCCAGCATTTT
16	TRBV7-8	NA	TRBD2	TRBJ2-1	CASSPQAGDSYNEQFF	TGTGCCAGCAGCCCTCAAGCGGGAGACTCCTACAATGAGCAGTTCTTC
14	TRBV6-6	few	NA	TRBJ1-1	CASTPTARGTEAFF	TGTGCCAGCACCCCCACTGCCAGGGGCACTGAAGCTTTCTTT
16	TRBV15	NA	NA	TRBJ1-2	CATSRDLGHLNYGYTF	TGTGCCACCAGCAGAGATTTGGGACACCTTAACTATGGCTACACCTTC
11	TRBV6-5	NA	NA	TRBJ2-7	CASTKESQQYF	TGTGCCAGCACTAAAGAATCGCAGCAGTACTTC
15	TRBV25-1	NA	TRBD2	TRBJ2-3	CASSSASGGRDTQYF	TGTGCCAGCAGTAGTGCTAGCGGGGGAAGAGATACGCAGTATTTT
17	TRBV30	NA	TRBD1	TRBJ1-6	CAWSPRTGGTVSSPLHF	TGTGCCTGGAGCCCGAGAACAGGGGGTACAGTCAGTTCACCCCTCCACTTT
16	TRBV5-1	NA	TRBD1	TRBJ1-4	CASSGPGQGRVEKLFF	TGCGCCAGCAGCGGACCGGGACAGGGTCGAGTTGAAAAACTGTTTTTT
13	TRBV5-8	NA	TRBD1	TRBJ1-1	CASSIQGITEAFF	TGTGCCAGCAGTATACAGGGGATCACTGAAGCTTTCTTT
11	TRBV29-1	NA	NA	TRBJ2-7	CSVGTAYEQYF	TGCAGCGTTGGGACAGCCTACGAGCAGTACTTC
15	TRBV3-1/TRBV3-2	NA	NA	TRBJ2-7	CATSGLTDPTSEQYF	TGTGCCACCTCCGGGTTGACCGACCCCACCTCCGAGCAGTACTTC
15	TRBV3-1/TRBV3-2	NA	TRBD1	TRBJ1-6	CASRSAGQGNSPLHF	TGTGCCAGCAGATCCGCGGGACAGGGGAATTCACCCCTCCACTTT
15	TRBV10-3	few	NA	TRBJ2-1	CAISEETKGDNEQFF	TGTGCCATCAGTGAGGAAACAAAGGGAGACAATGAGCAGTTCTTC
13	TRBV6-4	NA	TRBD1	TRBJ1-2	CASRETGGHGYTF	TGTGCCAGCAGAGAAACAGGGGGCCATGGCTACACCTTC